This TCR beta chain was sequenced for a study of vaccination and CD4 T cells after COVID-19. The study sequenced cultured CD4+ T cell DNA using the Oncomine TCR Beta short-read assay. From the PCR reads, TCRdb called clonotypes with MiXCR, one entry per CDR3 protein. Counted here are around 15,000 distinct CDR3 sequences, roughly 60% occurring once; the ten biggest clones make up about 5%. On this clonotype itself: The antigen is unknown.

Treatment noted: approximately 9-day PBMC culture with coronavirus spike peptide pools or control peptides (ViraFEST assay). Antigen-specific T cell expansion with peptide pools preceded TCR sequencing in the ViraFEST approach. Half-medium replacement with fresh IL-2 medium took place on days 3 and 7. After around ten days of culture, CD4+ T cells were negatively selected. J gave up 4 bases and V 5 bases, and 2 bases lay outside the gene matches. The CDR3 loop spans 14 amino acids. Germline CDR1 reads MNHNS; CDR2 reads SASEGT. The V gene is TRBV6-1, the J gene TRBJ1-5; 10 positions match TRBD1. The receptor was isolated from a human donor who had recovered from COVID-19. The material sequenced was CD4+ T cells from blood, cultured in vitro, taken after SARS-CoV-2 vaccination. The CDR3 DNA sequence: TGTGCCAGCAGTAGGGACAGGGGAAATCAGCCCCAGCATTTT. Translation: CASSRDRGNQPQHF.